The sequence of this T cell receptor (beta chain) was determined in a study of OX40 agonist ivuxolimab in advanced cancers. Germline loops: CDR1 MDHEN, CDR2 SYDVKM. Trimming removed 5 bases at V and 4 bases at J, with 8 bases between. The CDR3 covers 12 residues. The assay was immunoSEQ multiplex PCR, and TCRdb's table has in-frame clones only and misses some. The sample contains about 77,000 clones, over 85% of which appear only once. The sequencing here drew on CD4+ or CD8+ T cells sorted from blood, taken in a trial of the OX40 agonist ivuxolimab. J is TRBJ1-1 and V is TRBV28; D possibly corresponds to TRBD1 (5 bases). The TCR was taken from an adult with an advanced solid tumor such as melanoma, head and neck, liver or kidney cancer. Here the CDR3 DNA reads TGTGCCAGCAGTCAGGGAATCACTGAAGCTTTCTTT. It specifies CASSQGITEAFF.